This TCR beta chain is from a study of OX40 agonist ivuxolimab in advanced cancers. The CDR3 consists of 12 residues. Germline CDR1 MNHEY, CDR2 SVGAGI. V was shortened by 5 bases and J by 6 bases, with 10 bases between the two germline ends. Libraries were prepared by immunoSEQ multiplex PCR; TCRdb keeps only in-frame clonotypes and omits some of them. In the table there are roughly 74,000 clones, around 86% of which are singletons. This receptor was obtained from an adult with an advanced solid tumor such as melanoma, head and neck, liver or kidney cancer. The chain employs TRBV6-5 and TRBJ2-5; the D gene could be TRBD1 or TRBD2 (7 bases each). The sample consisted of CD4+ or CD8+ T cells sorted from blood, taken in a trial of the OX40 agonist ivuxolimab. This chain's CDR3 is CASSQGGKTQYF. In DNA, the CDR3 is TGTGCCAGCAGTCAGGGGGGGAAGACCCAGTACTTC.